This paragraph covers one T cell receptor beta chain sequence. Here immunoSEQ multiplex PCR was the method, and the copy in TCRdb shows in-frame clones only, minus some. The repertoire holds some 120,000 clones, with around 90% as singletons. The sample comes from a study of T cell responses to AZD1222 COVID-19 vaccine. This CDR3 has 15 residues. Germline CDR1 and CDR2: MNHEY and SMNVEV (reference sequence). V trimming: 5 bases; J trimming: 3 bases; junction bases outside the gene matches: 7. This receptor was taken from an adult in good health. The chain is built from TRBV27 and TRBJ2-7, with 10 bases that match TRBD2. The sequencing here drew on peripheral blood, taken on day 0 of AZD1222 vaccination. CDR3: CASSPRTSGIYEQYF. The DNA of the CDR3 is TGTGCCAGCAGTCCCCGGACTAGCGGTATCTACGAGCAGTACTTC.